This T cell receptor beta chain was recovered during a study of beta chain features in type 1 diabetes. Study overall: Healthy donors resembled patients in age, gender and cell yields.

This clone was counted between two and nine times. Its target is not known. Germline V gene lookup returns CDR1 LNHDA and CDR2 SQIVND (reference sequence). The ends lost 7 bases at V and 4 bases at J; junction bases unmatched: 9. This CDR3 contains 14 residues. Every bit of the isolated RNA underwent reverse transcription, so sequencing read expressed TCRB transcripts. Sequenced by immunoSEQ multiplex PCR; TCRdb stores in-frame clones only, minus some. The sample includes around 300,000 clones, approximately 16% seen only once; the top ten take less than 0.02%. Findings and caveats of the study: A moderate, significant TCRB CDR3 shortening appeared in type 1 diabetes across four CD4+ subsets.

Sequencing was performed on naive CD4+ T cells from blood. This chain uses TRBV19 with TRBJ2-5, with 7 bases lining up with TRBD2. This receptor was taken from a young man with type 1 diabetes. CDR3 residues: CASKSGRGRETQYF. The CDR3 nucleotides read TGTGCCAGTAAGAGCGGTCGCGGGAGAGAGACCCAGTACTTC.